The 10 T cell receptor beta chains presented below share a single source sample, sequenced in a study of PD-1 blockade in classical Hodgkin lymphoma. The time point is: cycle 4 day 1 (C4D1), after more than five weeks of nivolumab. With no exception, relapse followed autologous stem cell transplantation in all patients, and brentuximab vedotin exposure varied. Out of thawed PBMCs, magnetic negative selection purified CD4+ T cells. Produced via immunoSEQ multiplex PCR; TCRdb's table is partial and in-frame only. The repertoire holds 10,000 or so clones, with roughly 74% as singletons. This specimen was CD4+ T cells from blood, taken before the fourth cycle of nivolumab. The origin of the receptors is a human donor with classical Hodgkin lymphoma.

This clone was found a few times. V gene TRBV20-1 combines with J gene TRBJ2-5; D is ambiguous. Trimming left V 0 bases short and J 10 bases short, with 9 bases between. This CDR3 spans 11 amino acids. The V gene's germline CDR1 is DFQATT and CDR2 SNEGSKA (reference sequence). The CDR3 is CSARDLSNQYF. The CDR3 DNA is TGCAGTGCTAGAGACCTTTCTAACCAGTACTTC.

The chain couples TRBV5-6 to TRBJ1-1; TRBD1 agrees at 9 bases. Germline trimming cut 3 bases from V and 4 bases from J; bases unmatched to any gene: 16. In germline, CDR1 is SGHDT, CDR2 YYEEEE. This CDR3 comprises 18 residues. The CDR3 DNA follows: TGTGCCAGCAGCTCCCCCCTGACAGGGGGAGGGTTGGGCACTGAAGCTTTCTTT. Encoded protein: CASSSPLTGGGLGTEAFF.

The rearrangement uses TRBV2 and TRBJ1-2, with a tentative D call TRBD1 (6 bases). Germline CDR1 and CDR2: SNHLY and FYNNEI. The CDR3 is made up of 15 amino acids. Trimming stripped 1 base from V and 7 bases from J, with 16 bases between. The CDR3 spells CASSEVHQGRGGYTF. In DNA, the CDR3 is TGTGCCAGCAGTGAAGTCCACCAGGGGCGGGGTGGCTACACCTTC.

The chain recombines TRBV7-9 with TRBJ2-1, with D perhaps matching TRBD1 (6 bases). Trimming stripped 5 bases from V and 10 bases from J, with 15 bases between. Germline V gene data show CDR1 as SEHNR and CDR2 as FQNEAQ (reference sequence). The CDR3 has 13 residues. The CDR3 protein is CASSRTDSGEQFF. The CDR3 DNA sequence: TGTGCCAGCAGCCGGACGGACAGTGGGGAGCAGTTCTTC. Full variable domain (remainder filled in from reference TRBV7-9 and TRBJ2-1): DTGVSQNPRHKITKRGQNVTFRCDPISEHNRLYWYRQTLGQGPEFLTYFQNEAQLEKSRLLSDRFSAERPKGSFSTLEIQRTEQGDSAMYLCASSRTDSGEQFFGPGTRLTVL.

CDR3 sequence reads: CASSLSADYEQYF. The CDR3 nucleotides read TGTGCCAGCAGCTTATCGGCGGATTACGAGCAGTACTTC. The rearrangement links TRBV7-6 to TRBJ2-7; D remains unclear. The ends were cut back, 2 bases at V and 4 bases at J, with 9 bases in the middle. The CDR3 consists of 13 residues. CDR1 is SGHVS, CDR2 FNYEAQ, per germline.

V usage is TRBV5-1 and J usage is TRBJ2-7, with D perhaps matching TRBD2 (6 bases). The CDR3 totals 14 residues. Germline CDR1 SGHRS, CDR2 YFSETQ. Trimming took 0 bases from V and 3 from J, leaving 10 bases between them. This CDR3 is CASSLGDFVYEQYF. DNA for the CDR3: TGCGCCAGCAGCTTGGGGGACTTCGTCTACGAGCAGTACTTC. The full variable domain, rest sourced from reference TRBV5-1 and TRBJ2-7, is KAGVTQTPRYLIKTRGQQVTLSCSPISGHRSVSWYQQTPGQGLQFLFEYFSETQRNKGNFPGRFSGRQFSNSRSEMNVSTLELGDSALYLCASSLGDFVYEQYFGPGTRLTVT.

The rearrangement uses TRBV5-4 and TRBJ2-5; 8 bases agree with TRBD2. V trimming: 1 base; J trimming: 5 bases; junction bases outside the gene matches: 13. The CDR3 loop spans 17 amino acids. CDR1 SGHNT and CDR2 YYREEE come from the germline V gene (reference sequence). CDR3 bases: TGTGCCAGCAGCTTGAGCGCCCGGGAGGGGGGGCGTGAGACCCAGTACTTC. Amino acids: CASSLSAREGGRETQYF.

In this sample, this clone turned up a few times. The rearrangement links TRBV5-1 to TRBJ1-2; TRBD1 aligns across 7 bases. CDR3 length: 13 residues. Losses at the gene ends were 4 bases for V and 4 bases for J; bases not matched to a gene: 4. CDR1 SGHRS and CDR2 YFSETQ come from the germline V gene. CDR3 sequence: CASSAQGGYGYTF. In DNA, the CDR3 is TGCGCCAGCAGCGCGCAGGGGGGCTATGGCTACACCTTC.

This rearrangement joins TRBV28 to TRBJ2-7; D is perhaps TRBD1 (6 bases). The CDR3 runs 14 residues. Germline values: CDR1 MDHEN, CDR2 SYDVKM. Trimming took off 6 bases at V and 0 bases at J, with 12 bases between the two ends. This CDR3 is CASSRTVRSYEQYF. CDR3 nucleotides: TGTGCCAGCAGCCGGACAGTCCGCTCCTACGAGCAGTACTTC.

This clone was recorded a few times. This chain joins TRBV28 and TRBJ1-2; D gene unclear. The germline V gene encodes CDR1 MDHEN and CDR2 SYDVKM. There are 13 residues in the CDR3. V gave up 6 bases and J gave up 5 bases, with 13 bases separating them. The CDR3 nucleotides are TGTGCCAGCAGCGCAGGACTAGTGTATGGCTACACCTTC. Amino acids: CASSAGLVYGYTF.